The 20 T cell receptor beta chains reported below all come from one sample, sequenced in a study of metastatic and nonmetastatic thyroid tumors. TCRdb re-analyzed the PCR reads through MiXCR. The sample consists of 20,000 to 25,000 clones, 19% of them appearing once. Treatment of any kind had been given to no patient before thyroid surgery. Sequencing was done on a sample of blood. The receptors shown here come from a male donor with papillary thyroid cancer or a benign thyroid nodule (not recorded which). Some clones in this sample may be carry-over from other donors' samples.

There are many counts of this clone. The DNA of the CDR3 is TGTGCCAGCAGGGCACCGGGACTAGCGTTCGAGGGCGTCGGGGAGCTGTTTTTT. Translated: CASRAPGLAFEGVGELFF. The V gene is TRBV7-9, the J gene TRBJ2-2, with 10 bases aligning to TRBD2. This CDR3 spans 18 amino acids. V shed 6 bases and J 7 bases; nucleotides not matched to a gene: 17. Germline V gene lookup returns CDR1 SEHNR and CDR2 FQNEAQ (reference sequence).

In its sample, this clone was seen many times. The chain is built from TRBV20-1 and TRBJ1-4; no firm D call. The CDR3 length is 15 residues. Germline loops: CDR1 DFQATT, CDR2 SNEGSKA (reference sequence). V was clipped by 0 bases and J by 8 bases, with 16 bases between them. This CDR3 is CSARELRGPKEKLFF. In DNA, the CDR3 is TGCAGTGCTAGAGAGTTAAGAGGGCCCAAAGAAAAACTGTTTTTT.

This clone was counted once. The chain uses TRBV4-2 and TRBJ1-2, with D possibly TRBD1 on 5 matching bases. CDR1 and CDR2 (germline): LGHNA, YNFKEQ. The CDR3 covers 14 residues. V was trimmed by 0 bases and J by 4 bases, leaving 9 bases between them. CDR3 protein: CASSQDFGGYGYTF. CDR3 DNA: TGTGCCAGCAGCCAAGACTTTGGGGGCTATGGCTACACCTTC.

This chain connects TRBV6-1 to TRBJ2-7, with D perhaps TRBD2 (5 bases). Germline CDR1 MNHNS, CDR2 SASEGT. V was pared by 8 bases and J by 0 bases, with 14 bases between. This CDR3 is 14 amino acids long. The CDR3 spells CASGSYAGSYEQYF. Written as DNA, the CDR3 is TGTGCCAGCGGGTCTTACGCGGGCTCCTACGAGCAGTACTTC.

This clone is deemed medium-sized. This rearrangement joins TRBV28 to TRBJ2-7; 7 nucleotides agree with TRBD1. From germline, CDR1 is MDHEN and CDR2 SYDVKM. V lost 6 bases and J lost 3; bases outside the gene matches: 11. This CDR3 contains 15 residues. CDR3 amino acids: CASSHGTVTFYEQYF. DNA for the CDR3: TGTGCCAGCAGCCACGGGACAGTTACTTTCTACGAGCAGTACTTC. Full variable domain (rest looked up from reference TRBV28 and TRBJ2-7): DVKVTQSSRYLVKRTGEKVFLECVQDMDHENMFWYRQDPGLGLRLIYFSYDVKMKEKGDIPEGYSVSREKKERFSLILESASTNQTSMYLCASSHGTVTFYEQYFGPGTRLTVT.

This clone is medium-sized by share. The chain links TRBV6-2 or TRBV6-3 to TRBJ2-3; TRBD2 matches 13 bases. Trimming at V came to 5 bases and at J to 4 bases, leaving 9 bases not matched to a gene. The CDR3 extends over 17 amino acids. The germline V gene has CDR1 MNHEY and CDR2 SVGEGT. CDR3 nucleotide sequence: TGTGCCAGCAGTGTAGATCGGACTAGCGGGAGTTCAGATACGCAGTATTTT. Its protein is CASSVDRTSGSSDTQYF.

This clone was detected many times. The chain links TRBV11-3 to TRBJ2-2; the match to TRBD2 covers 12 bases. The CDR3 has 20 residues. CDR1 is SGHNT and CDR2 is YENEEA in the germline V gene. V gave up 1 base and J gave up 1 base; unmatched junction bases: 10. The CDR3 sequence is CASSLGWSSGRAQNTGELFF. The CDR3 DNA follows: TGTGCCAGCAGCTTAGGGTGGTCTAGCGGGAGGGCCCAGAACACCGGGGAGCTGTTTTTT.

This clone was observed many times. The rearrangement joins TRBV30 to TRBJ1-2, with 8 bases lining up with TRBD1. The CDR3 is 14 amino acids. With V trimmed by 2 bases and J by 4 bases, 6 bases remained unmatched. Looked up from germline, CDR1 is GTSNPN and CDR2 is SVGIG (reference sequence). CDR3 amino acids: CAWSTGGGGYGYTF. Here the CDR3 DNA reads TGTGCCTGGAGTACAGGGGGTGGCGGCTATGGCTACACCTTC.

This clone was detected ten times or more. The chain is built from TRBV19 and TRBJ1-1; D is perhaps TRBD1 (6 bases). V shed 10 bases and J shed 4 bases, with 16 bases lying between them. Germline V gene lookup returns CDR1 LNHDA and CDR2 SQIVND (reference sequence). The CDR3 has 13 amino acids. The CDR3 here is CATYRDHGTEAFF. In nucleotides, the CDR3 is TGTGCCACCTACAGGGATCATGGCACTGAAGCTTTCTTT.

Many counts were recorded for this clone. A much larger clone sits a single nucleotide away, making a read error possible. The chain is built from TRBV6-1 and TRBJ1-4, with D unclear. Trimming left V 7 bases short and J 10 bases short, with 10 bases between. The CDR3 consists of 11 residues. The germline CDR1 and CDR2 sequences are MNHNS and SASEGT. CDR3 protein: CASNSLGKLFF. CDR3 sequence (DNA): TGTGCCAGCAACTCTCTAGGAAAACTGTTTTTT.

This clone came up many times. This sequence joins TRBV29-1 and TRBJ1-2; 7 nucleotides match TRBD1. The V segment lost 5 bases and the J segment 4 bases; nucleotides outside the gene matches: 10. CDR1 and CDR2 from the germline V gene are SQVTM and ANQGSEA. There are 14 residues in the CDR3. The CDR3 here is CSVPTGEWGYGYTF. CDR3 in DNA: TGCAGCGTTCCTACAGGGGAATGGGGCTATGGCTACACCTTC.

This clone showed up many times. The chain carries TRBV6-1 and TRBJ2-3, with a weak D call TRBD2 (5 bases). The ends were cut back, 6 bases at V and 2 bases at J, with 15 bases in the middle. Germline assignment: CDR1 MNHNS and CDR2 SASEGT. CDR3 length: 15 amino acids. As DNA, the CDR3 is TGTGCCAGCAGCCGAACGAGGGTGTTCACAGATACGCAGTATTTT. Amino acids: CASSRTRVFTDTQYF.

At least ten counts were recorded for this clone. The chain employs TRBV11-2 and TRBJ2-7; 7 nucleotides align to TRBD2. Germline CDR1 SGHAT, CDR2 FQNNGV. CDR3 size: 15 residues. With 4 bases clipped from V and 2 bases from J, the junction kept 8 bases outside the gene matches. The DNA for the CDR3 is TGTGCCAGCAGCTCTACGTCGAGCGGGGCCTACGAGCAGTACTTC. Amino acids: CASSSTSSGAYEQYF. Together with reference TRBV11-2 and TRBJ2-7, the CDR3 gives the full variable domain: EAGVAQSPRYKIIEKRQSVAFWCNPISGHATLYWYQQILGQGPKLLIQFQNNGVVDDSQLPKDRFSAERLKGVDSTLKIQPAKLEDSAVYLCASSSTSSGAYEQYFGPGTRLTVT.

This sequence joins TRBV6-1 and TRBJ2-7, with 7 bases aligning to TRBD1. Germline loops: CDR1 MNHNS, CDR2 SASEGT. The CDR3 length is 15 residues. After removal of 0 bases from V and 1 base from J, the junction contained 3 bases not matched to a gene. CDR3 sequence reads: CASSEAVGQSYEQYF. CDR3 DNA: TGTGCCAGCAGTGAAGCGGTGGGACAGTCCTACGAGCAGTACTTC.

Notes on this clone: A junction boundary mismatches the germline segment, possibly from a read error. The sample carries other DNA sequences with the same CDR3. This sequence joins TRBV28 and TRBJ2-6, with D possibly being TRBD1 (5 bases). The CDR3 runs to 13 residues. Looked up from germline, CDR1 is MDHEN and CDR2 is SYDVKM. The CDR3 region is CASQSSGANVLTF. CDR3 sequence (DNA): TGTGCCAGCCAATCGAGTGGGGCCAACGTCCTGACCTTC.

By share of the sample, this clone is medium-sized. The V gene is TRBV6-5, the J gene TRBJ2-1; 7 bases match TRBD2. The CDR3 is 14 amino acids. V was clipped by 2 bases and J by 6 bases; unmatched bases: 4. Germline values: CDR1 MNHEY, CDR2 SVGAGI. CDR3 bases: TGTGCCAGCAGTTACGGGGGAGGGGTCAATGAGCAGTTCTTC. Its protein is CASSYGGGVNEQFF.

Ten or more counts support this clone. The J gene is TRBJ1-3, the V gene TRBV10-2, with TRBD1 matching 7 bases. The germline V gene has CDR1 WSHSY and CDR2 SAAADI. J gave up 2 bases and V 5 bases, and 9 bases lay outside the gene matches. The CDR3 runs 16 residues. CDR3 region: CASSNRQGGTGNTIYF. The CDR3 DNA reads TGCGCCAGCAGTAACAGACAGGGCGGAACTGGAAACACCATATATTTT.

Turning to this clone: One end of the junction fails to match germline, which may point to a read error. This chain connects TRBV2 to TRBJ2-2, with D possibly matching TRBD2 (6 bases). CDR1 and CDR2 (germline): SNHLY, FYNNEI. CDR3 length: 16 residues. The CDR3 here is CASARVAAGSTGDLFF. The CDR3 DNA sequence: TGTGCCAGCGCCCGAGTAGCGGCAGGCAGCACCGGGGATCTGTTTTTT.

The chain combines TRBV20-1 with TRBJ2-1; D not certain. This CDR3 is 12 amino acids long. V lost 6 bases and J 12 bases, leaving 18 bases between the germline ends. The V gene's germline CDR1 is DFQATT and CDR2 SNEGSKA (reference sequence). CDR3 sequence: CSACIKRGVQFF. CDR3 in DNA: TGCAGTGCCTGTATTAAGCGCGGAGTGCAGTTCTTC.

This clone was seen only a few times. Just one base apart from a much larger clone, this may be a read error. The rearrangement joins TRBV29-1 to TRBJ2-3; TRBD2 aligns across 8 bases. This CDR3 comprises 14 residues. Germline V gene data show CDR1 as SQVTM and CDR2 as ANQGSEA. Trimming removed 8 bases from V and 6 bases from J; junction bases left unmatched: 13. The CDR3 protein is CSFVRREVGDTQYF. CDR3 sequence (DNA): TGCAGCTTTGTTCGGCGGGAGGTTGGGGATACGCAGTATTTT.